The rows below give T cell receptor beta chains drawn from one sample of a study of blood T cell repertoires in COVID-19. Method: immunoSEQ multiplex PCR; TCRdb's copy keeps in-frame clones and lacks some. The sample yields 210,000 or so clones, over 75% seen once. Input material: peripheral blood. These receptors came from a man in his fifties with acute or convalescent COVID-19. Both conserved end residues are part of each CDR3. Fields, in order: V gene, D gene, J gene, clone size, CDR3 protein, CDR3 DNA. The D gene is left open where the match is weak. Part of the rows lack a size; the others show once, few, many or a class for expanded clones.

v_call: TRBV28
d_call: NA
j_call: TRBJ1-4
clone_size: NA
cdr3_aa: CASSHSRGGLATNEKLFF
cdr3_nt: TGTGCCAGCAGTCACTCCCGGGGGGGGCTGGCAACTAATGAAAAACTGTTTTTT

v_call: TRBV27
d_call: NA
j_call: TRBJ1-6
clone_size: NA
cdr3_aa: CASSPLSGYNSPLHF
cdr3_nt: TGTGCCAGCAGTCCCCTGTCAGGGTATAATTCACCCCTCCACTTT

v_call: TRBV7-8
d_call: NA
j_call: TRBJ2-3
clone_size: NA
cdr3_aa: CASSLSGETDTQYF
cdr3_nt: TGTGCCAGCAGCCTCTCAGGGGAGACAGATACGCAGTATTTT

v_call: TRBV5-4
d_call: NA
j_call: TRBJ1-3
clone_size: NA
cdr3_aa: CASSLGGPTGSGNTIYF
cdr3_nt: TGTGCCAGCAGCTTGGGGGGCCCGACAGGCTCTGGAAACACCATATATTTT

v_call: TRBV2
d_call: TRBD1
j_call: TRBJ1-1
clone_size: NA
cdr3_aa: CASSLTGGGTEAFF
cdr3_nt: TGTGCCAGCAGTCTTACAGGGGGAGGCACTGAAGCTTTCTTT

v_call: TRBV5-1
d_call: NA
j_call: TRBJ1-2
clone_size: NA
cdr3_aa: CASSLGQERVGTF
cdr3_nt: TGCGCCAGCAGCTTGGGACAGGAGAGGGTCGGGACCTTC

v_call: TRBV23-1
d_call: TRBD1
j_call: TRBJ1-4
clone_size: NA
cdr3_aa: CASSPPWDSFGEKLFF
cdr3_nt: TGCGCCAGCAGTCCCCCCTGGGACAGCTTTGGTGAAAAACTGTTTTTT

v_call: TRBV5-6
d_call: TRBD1
j_call: TRBJ1-5
clone_size: NA
cdr3_aa: CASSLYSGTDNQPQHF
cdr3_nt: TGTGCCAGCAGCTTGTATTCCGGGACAGACAATCAGCCCCAGCATTTT

v_call: TRBV6-1
d_call: TRBD1
j_call: TRBJ2-7
clone_size: NA
cdr3_aa: CASSEYGTGFSYEQYF
cdr3_nt: TGTGCCAGCAGTGAGTACGGGACAGGGTTTTCCTACGAGCAGTACTTC

v_call: TRBV12-5
d_call: NA
j_call: TRBJ1-5
clone_size: NA
cdr3_aa: CASARGWHQPQHF
cdr3_nt: TGTGCTAGTGCACGGGGTTGGCATCAGCCCCAGCATTTT

v_call: TRBV19
d_call: TRBD1
j_call: TRBJ1-6
clone_size: NA
cdr3_aa: CASSLPGQQNSPLHF
cdr3_nt: TGTGCCAGTAGTTTACCGGGACAGCAAAATTCACCCCTCCACTTT

v_call: TRBV4-1
d_call: TRBD1
j_call: TRBJ1-2
clone_size: once
cdr3_aa: CASSPGQGANGYTF
cdr3_nt: TGCGCCAGCAGCCCCGGACAGGGGGCGAATGGCTACACCTTC

v_call: TRBV10-2
d_call: TRBD2
j_call: TRBJ2-5
clone_size: NA
cdr3_aa: CASRLAGQETQYF
cdr3_nt: TGCGCCAGCCGACTAGCGGGTCAAGAGACCCAGTACTTC

v_call: TRBV7-9
d_call: TRBD2
j_call: TRBJ2-2
clone_size: NA
cdr3_aa: CASSYGTSGNTGELFF
cdr3_nt: TGTGCCAGCAGCTACGGGACTAGCGGGAACACCGGGGAGCTGTTTTTT

v_call: TRBV4-1
d_call: TRBD1
j_call: TRBJ1-2
clone_size: once
cdr3_aa: CASSPGDRNYGYTF
cdr3_nt: TGCGCCAGCAGCCCGGGGGACAGAAACTATGGCTACACCTTC

v_call: TRBV7-3
d_call: NA
j_call: TRBJ1-1
clone_size: NA
cdr3_aa: CASSLSSGTEAFF
cdr3_nt: TGTGCCAGCAGCTTAAGTTCGGGGACTGAAGCTTTCTTT

v_call: TRBV5-1
d_call: NA
j_call: TRBJ1-5
clone_size: NA
cdr3_aa: CASSLGQGGEPQHF
cdr3_nt: TGCGCCAGCAGCTTGGGGCAGGGCGGGGAGCCCCAGCATTTT

v_call: TRBV9
d_call: NA
j_call: TRBJ2-3
clone_size: NA
cdr3_aa: CASSVSRGTDTQYF
cdr3_nt: TGTGCCAGCAGCGTATCACGGGGGACAGATACGCAGTATTTT

v_call: TRBV29-1
d_call: TRBD1
j_call: TRBJ1-5
clone_size: NA
cdr3_aa: CSVGGTGINQPQHF
cdr3_nt: TGCAGCGTTGGAGGGACAGGGATTAATCAGCCCCAGCATTTT

v_call: TRBV10-2
d_call: NA
j_call: TRBJ1-5
clone_size: NA
cdr3_aa: CASSRRQGGQPQHF
cdr3_nt: TGCGCCAGCAGCCGTCGCCAGGGTGGCCAGCCCCAGCATTTT

v_call: TRBV10-3
d_call: TRBD1
j_call: TRBJ1-2
clone_size: few
cdr3_aa: CAISWDSNYGYTF
cdr3_nt: TGTGCCATCAGTTGGGACAGCAACTATGGCTACACCTTC

v_call: TRBV4-1
d_call: NA
j_call: TRBJ1-6
clone_size: NA
cdr3_aa: CASSQDRDSPLHF
cdr3_nt: TGCGCCAGCAGCCAAGATCGAGATTCACCCCTCCACTTT

v_call: TRBV5-6
d_call: NA
j_call: TRBJ1-5
clone_size: NA
cdr3_aa: CASSLGALDLIPQHF
cdr3_nt: TGTGCCAGCAGCTTGGGGGCCCTCGACCTTATTCCCCAGCATTTT

v_call: TRBV10-3
d_call: TRBD1
j_call: TRBJ1-5
clone_size: NA
cdr3_aa: CAISEAGTGNQPQHF
cdr3_nt: TGTGCCATCAGTGAGGCCGGGACAGGGAATCAGCCCCAGCATTTT

v_call: TRBV6-2/TRBV6-3
d_call: TRBD1
j_call: TRBJ2-1
clone_size: NA
cdr3_aa: CASSYRGDRSRNEQFF
cdr3_nt: TGTGCCAGCAGTTACAGGGGGGACAGGAGTCGCAATGAGCAGTTCTTC

v_call: TRBV7-9
d_call: NA
j_call: TRBJ1-2
clone_size: NA
cdr3_aa: CASSLVPGSTYGYTF
cdr3_nt: TGTGCCAGCAGCTTAGTTCCGGGTTCAACCTATGGCTACACCTTC

v_call: TRBV2
d_call: NA
j_call: TRBJ2-7
clone_size: NA
cdr3_aa: CASSWDWSAEQYF
cdr3_nt: TGTGCCAGCAGTTGGGACTGGTCGGCCGAGCAGTACTTC